The present TCR beta chain was sequenced within a study of blood T cell repertoires in COVID-19. Some clones are missing from TCRdb's copy, which holds only in-frame ones; the method was immunoSEQ multiplex PCR. In the table there are around 60,000 clones, roughly 88% of which are singletons. Turning to this clone: Distinct nucleotide sequences in the sample also encode this CDR3.

Germline V lookup: CDR1 LNHNV, CDR2 YYDKDF (reference sequence). V was trimmed by 2 bases and J by 5 bases, leaving 15 bases between them. CDR3 length: 15 amino acids. This clonotype was sampled from a woman aged 55-75 years with acute or convalescent COVID-19. What was sequenced was peripheral blood. The rearrangement uses TRBV15 and TRBJ1-1; a possible D gene is TRBD1 (5 bases). CDR3 in DNA: TGTGCCACCAGCAGAACCGGGACTGGGGGAACTGAAGCTTTCTTT. Amino acids: CATSRTGTGGTEAFF.